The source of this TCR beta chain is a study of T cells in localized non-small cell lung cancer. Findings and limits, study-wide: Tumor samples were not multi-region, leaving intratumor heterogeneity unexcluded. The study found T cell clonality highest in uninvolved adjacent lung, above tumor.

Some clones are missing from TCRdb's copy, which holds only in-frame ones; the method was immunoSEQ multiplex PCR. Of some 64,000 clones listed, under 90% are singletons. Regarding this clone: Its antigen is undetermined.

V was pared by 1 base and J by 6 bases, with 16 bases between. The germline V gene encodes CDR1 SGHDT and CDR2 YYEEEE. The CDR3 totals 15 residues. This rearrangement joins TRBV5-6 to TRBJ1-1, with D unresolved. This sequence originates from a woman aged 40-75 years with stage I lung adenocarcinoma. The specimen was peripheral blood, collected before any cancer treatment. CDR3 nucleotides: TGTGCCAGCAGCTTGCGCGGACCCCGAAAATCTGAAGCTTTCTTT. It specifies CASSLRGPRKSEAFF.